The clone carrying this T cell receptor (delta chain) is classed as medium-sized. These data originate in a study of gamma-delta T cells after stem cell transplantation. Trimming at V came to 3 bases and at J to 5 bases, leaving 7 bases not matched to a gene. Germline V gives CDR1 GEAIGNYY, CDR2 EKD. The CDR3 runs 14 residues. TCRdb called clones from the RT-PCR reads again using CATT. The sample consists of some 5,800 delta-chain clones, more than 1.5% of them appearing once. The specimen sequenced was gamma-delta T cells. The chain combines TRDV2 with TRDJ1; 8 bases agree with TRDD3. The sequence was obtained from a human donor. It is not recorded whose cells these are; they may come from a transplant donor. CDR3 DNA sequence: TGTGCCTGTGACTCCTTGGGGGATCTGGATAAACTCATCTTT. Its protein is CACDSLGDLDKLIF.